The subject of this entry is one TCR beta chain. This sample stems from a study of T cell clonotyping in hematopoietic cell transplantation. The germline V gene encodes CDR1 SGHTA and CDR2 FQGNSA. V was pared by 2 bases and J by 2 bases, with 16 bases between. This CDR3 is 17 amino acids long. TCRdb's table, derived via immunoSEQ multiplex PCR, lists solely in-frame clones and lacks some. The table records 7,900 or so clones, approximately 88% of them present only once. The sequenced sample was PBMCs, obtained 100 days after allogeneic stem cell transplant. V is TRBV7-2 and J is TRBJ1-3; D remains ambiguous. The TCR comes from a male patient younger than 30 who had an allogeneic stem cell transplant from a related donor, so the T cells may come from the graft donor. Some clones in this sample may be carry-over from other donors' samples. The CDR3 loop reads CASSLLAVGQTGNTIYF. The CDR3 DNA reads as TGTGCCAGCAGCTTACTGGCTGTGGGTCAGACTGGAAACACCATATATTTT.